The 11 T cell receptor beta chains in this list originate from one sample, sequenced in a study of cytomegalovirus exposure and HLA in healthy donors. The PCR had 60 Vbeta and 13 Jbeta primers. Data came from immunoSEQ multiplex PCR; TCRdb stores just in-frame clones and leaves some out. In all, the sample yields about 62,000 clones. Material for sequencing was PBMCs. All receptors derive from a man aged 30-40 years in good health and CMV-seropositive.

V and J are TRBV28 and TRBJ1-2, with D unclear. The V end was cut by 8 bases, the J end by 6 bases, with 19 bases between. This CDR3 has 14 residues. The V gene's germline CDR1 is MDHEN and CDR2 SYDVKM. The CDR3 sequence: CASHGSWHQNGYTF. The CDR3 DNA reads as TGTGCCAGCCACGGGAGTTGGCACCAGAATGGCTACACCTTC.

The chain carries TRBV30 and TRBJ1-6; D is perhaps TRBD1 (6 bases). Trimming shortened V by 3 bases and J by 5 bases, and 8 bases separated the two germline ends. Germline V gives CDR1 GTSNPN, CDR2 SVGIG (reference sequence). The length of the CDR3 is 13 residues. The CDR3 is CAWSGTNNSPLHF. DNA for the CDR3: TGTGCCTGGAGCGGGACAAATAATTCACCCCTCCACTTT.

This chain connects TRBV6-5 to TRBJ2-6, with 8 bases identical to TRBD1. V trimming: 6 bases; J trimming: 2 bases; junction bases outside the gene matches: 0. Germline V lookup: CDR1 MNHEY, CDR2 SVGAGI. The CDR3 consists of 14 residues. This chain's CDR3 is CASRDRAGANVLTF. The CDR3 DNA follows: TGTGCCAGCAGGGACAGGGCTGGGGCCAACGTCCTGACTTTC.

This chain links TRBV4-2 with TRBJ2-3; D gene uncertain. V was clipped by 4 bases and J by 6 bases, with 14 bases between them. Germline V gene sequence: CDR1 LGHNA, CDR2 YNFKEQ. CDR3 length: 14 residues. CDR3 amino acids: CASSPSVDYDTQYF. CDR3 nucleotide sequence: TGTGCCAGCAGCCCGTCAGTCGATTACGATACGCAGTATTTT.

The genes are TRBV28 and TRBJ2-7; 12 bases match TRBD1. The CDR3 is made up of 15 amino acids. Trimming removed 5 bases from V and 5 bases from J; junction bases left unmatched: 7. CDR1 is MDHEN and CDR2 is SYDVKM in the germline V gene. The CDR3 is CASSPPGQGAHEQYF. Here the CDR3 DNA reads TGTGCCAGCAGTCCACCGGGACAGGGGGCCCACGAGCAGTACTTC.

The J gene is TRBJ1-4, the V gene TRBV27; possibly TRBD1 for D (6 bases). Per the germline V gene, CDR1 is MNHEY and CDR2 is SMNVEV (reference sequence). The CDR3 runs 15 residues. Trimming cost V 4 bases and J 5 bases, with 14 bases left between them. The CDR3, as DNA: TGTGCCAGCAGTTCAGAGACAGGTCACAATGAAAAACTGTTTTTT. This encodes CASSSETGHNEKLFF.

This rearrangement joins TRBV23-1 to TRBJ1-2; no definite D call. TRBV23-1 is an ORF, and what it does is uncertain. V was trimmed by 0 bases and J by 4 bases, leaving 6 bases between them. This CDR3 contains 13 residues. CDR3 in amino acids: CASSQSTGYGYTF. CDR3 sequence (DNA): TGCGCCAGCAGTCAATCAACCGGCTATGGCTACACCTTC.

J is TRBJ1-1 and V is TRBV7-9; D gene ambiguous. CDR3 size: 15 residues. Trimming removed 2 bases at V and 1 base at J, with 11 bases between. Germline V gene lookup returns CDR1 SEHNR and CDR2 FQNEAQ (reference sequence). For the CDR3, the DNA is TGTGCCAGCAGCTTATCTTCCGGGAGGAACACTGAAGCTTTCTTT. It specifies CASSLSSGRNTEAFF.

With regard to this clone: A read error may account for a junction end that differs from germline. The V call is TRBV7-2, the J call TRBJ2-3; 8 bases align to TRBD2. The CDR3 covers 14 residues. Germline V gives CDR1 SGHTA, CDR2 FQGNSA. The CDR3 loop is CASTQRGSTDKQYF. As DNA, the CDR3 is TGTGCCAGCACCCAGCGGGGGTCCACAGATAAGCAGTATTTT.

The gene calls are TRBV4-1 and TRBJ2-2; 8 bases match TRBD1. Germline V gene sequence: CDR1 MGHRA, CDR2 YSYEKL. The J segment lost 13 bases and the V segment lost 1 base, leaving 11 bases of the junction unmatched. This CDR3 comprises 15 residues. CDR3 sequence: CASSQGLRGQGGLFF. CDR3 in DNA: TGCGCCAGCAGCCAAGGTCTCAGAGGACAGGGTGGGCTGTTTTTT.

The chain uses TRBV19 and TRBJ1-3; maybe TRBD1 (5 bases). The CDR3 totals 15 residues. CDR1 is LNHDA, CDR2 SQIVND, per germline (reference sequence). V was clipped by 2 bases and J by 0 bases, with 8 bases between them. The CDR3 reads CASSIQGYSGNTIYF. DNA for the CDR3: TGTGCCAGTAGTATACAGGGTTACTCTGGAAACACCATATATTTT.